The 31 T cell receptor beta chains given below trace back to one sample, sequenced in a study of PD-L1 blockade in urothelial cancer. Time point of the sample: pretreatment peripheral blood. Produced via immunoSEQ multiplex PCR; TCRdb's table is partial and in-frame only. Of approximately 52,000 clones listed, over 75% were seen once; the top ten hold 15% to 18%. The sample consisted of PBMCs, taken around atezolizumab (anti-PD-L1) treatment. These receptors all stem from a man in his 70s with urothelial cancer.

V gene TRBV6-1 combines with J gene TRBJ2-7; D unclear. Germline V CDR1 and CDR2: MNHNS, SASEGT. Deletions cut 4 bases from V and 2 bases from J, with 12 bases between. This CDR3 is built from 14 residues. The CDR3 DNA is TGTGCCAGCAGTGGGGTGCAGCTAGCCTACGAGCAGTACTTC. It yields the protein CASSGVQLAYEQYF.

The chain recombines TRBV27 with TRBJ1-1, with 9 bases lining up with TRBD1. The CDR3 is 14 residues long. V was clipped by 3 bases and J by 9 bases; unmatched bases: 8. Germline CDR1 MNHEY, CDR2 SMNVEV (reference sequence). The chain's CDR3 is CASSFTGGNGQAFF. For the CDR3, the DNA is TGTGCCAGCAGTTTTACAGGGGGCAATGGGCAAGCTTTCTTT.

The rearrangement links TRBV7-9 to TRBJ1-1; D may be TRBD1 (5 bases). The germline V and J ends were trimmed by 3 bases and 0 bases, with 8 bases remaining between them. The CDR3 runs 14 residues. Germline CDR1 and CDR2: SEHNR and FQNEAQ (reference sequence). CDR3 loop: CASSLNRMNTEAFF. The CDR3 bases are TGTGCCAGCAGCTTGAACAGGATGAACACTGAAGCTTTCTTT.

This clone appeared once. The chain carries TRBV9 and TRBJ2-1; 10 positions agree with TRBD2. V gave up 0 bases and J gave up 10 bases; unmatched junction bases: 7. Germline-derived CDR1 and CDR2 are SGDLS and YYNGEE. The CDR3 length is 15 residues. The CDR3 coding sequence is TGTGCCAGCAGCGTAGCTCCCCTAGCGGGAGTAGAGCAGTTCTTC. Translation gives CASSVAPLAGVEQFF.

J is TRBJ2-1 and V is TRBV6-4, with 9 bases identical to TRBD2. Trimming at V came to 7 bases and at J to 1 base, leaving 5 bases not matched to a gene. Germline V gives CDR1 MRHNA, CDR2 SNTAGT. The CDR3 extends over 15 amino acids. The CDR3 DNA is TGTGCCAGCACCCTGACTAGCGGTTCCTACAATGAGCAGTTCTTC. Translating it yields CASTLTSGSYNEQFF.

The J gene is TRBJ2-7, the V gene TRBV7-2; 8 bases agree with TRBD2. This CDR3 region has 15 residues. V lost 1 base and J lost 5; bases outside the gene matches: 7. The germline V gene has CDR1 SGHTA and CDR2 FQGNSA. As DNA, the CDR3 is TGTGCCAGCAGCTTAGTGGGACTAGAGGTCAACGAGCAGTACTTC. Translated, it gives CASSLVGLEVNEQYF.

The rearrangement uses TRBV7-9 and TRBJ2-5; TRBD2 matches at 8 bases. The germline CDR1 and CDR2 sequences are SEHNR and FQNEAQ (reference sequence). The length of the CDR3 is 13 residues. The trim removed 5 bases at V and 5 bases at J, leaving 4 bases unmatched. CDR3 sequence (DNA): TGTGCCAGCAGCACGACTAGCGCGGAGACCCAGTACTTC. This sequence encodes CASSTTSAETQYF. The variable domain in full, completed from reference TRBV7-9 and TRBJ2-5, reads DTGVSQNPRHKITKRGQNVTFRCDPISEHNRLYWYRQTLGQGPEFLTYFQNEAQLEKSRLLSDRFSAERPKGSFSTLEIQRTEQGDSAMYLCASSTTSAETQYFGPGTRLLVL.

V is TRBV27 and J is TRBJ2-3; 12 nucleotides agree with TRBD2. The CDR3 is made up of 16 amino acids. The germline gives CDR1 MNHEY, CDR2 SMNVEV (reference sequence). The junction had 6 bases not matched to a gene; V was cut back by 5 bases and J by 3 bases. CDR3 residues: CASSPRLAGVTDTQYF. For the CDR3, the DNA is TGTGCCAGCAGTCCCCGACTAGCGGGAGTAACAGATACGCAGTATTTT.

J is TRBJ2-7 and V is TRBV5-1; 7 bases are a match to TRBD1. The germline V gene encodes CDR1 SGHRS and CDR2 YFSETQ. J lost 0 bases, V lost 0 bases, and 3 bases had no gene match. The CDR3 is 15 amino acids. The CDR3 protein is CASSLAGGSSYEQYF. The CDR3, as DNA: TGCGCCAGCAGCTTGGCAGGGGGTAGCTCCTACGAGCAGTACTTC.

This clone was found a few times. The rearrangement joins TRBV28 to TRBJ1-2; TRBD1 matches at 7 bases. The CDR3 is made up of 16 amino acids. Germline V gene lookup returns CDR1 MDHEN and CDR2 SYDVKM. The J segment lost 1 base and the V segment lost 6 bases, leaving 11 bases of the junction unmatched. The CDR3 DNA reads TGTGCCAGCAGCCTTCGCTCGGGACAGTATAACTATGGCTACACCTTC. Translation: CASSLRSGQYNYGYTF.

This clone has only a few counts. At one end, the junction sequence differs from germline, possibly due to a read error. The chain is built from TRBV13 and TRBJ1-2; the match to TRBD1 covers 8 bases. Germline-derived CDR1 and CDR2 are PRHDT and FYEKMQ (reference sequence). The CDR3 consists of 13 residues. Here the CDR3 DNA reads TGTGCCAGCAGCTTAGGGCCGGGACAGGCTAGTAGCTTC. This gives the protein CASSLGPGQASSF.

The chain couples TRBV2 to TRBJ2-7, with D possibly TRBD1 on 6 matching bases. CDR1 and CDR2 from the germline V gene are SNHLY and FYNNEI. The V gene lost 0 bases and the J gene lost 3 bases, with 12 bases spanning the gap. There are 15 residues in the CDR3. CDR3 nucleotide sequence: TGTGCCAGCAGTGAAGCGCTGGGACAAATCTACGAGCAGTACTTC. Residues: CASSEALGQIYEQYF.

This chain uses TRBV5-1 with TRBJ1-1; D may be TRBD1 (5 bases). CDR3 size: 16 residues. The germline gives CDR1 SGHRS, CDR2 YFSETQ. V was pared by 2 bases and J by 3 bases, with 17 bases between. CDR3 DNA sequence: TGCGCCAGCAGCTTTAATTCAGCAGGGTCCGACACTGAAGCTTTCTTT. Encoded protein: CASSFNSAGSDTEAFF.

This clone has a handful of counts. The chain employs TRBV5-1 and TRBJ1-1; 8 nucleotides match TRBD1. The CDR3 is made up of 18 amino acids. Germline values: CDR1 SGHRS, CDR2 YFSETQ. The ends lost 1 base at V and 0 bases at J; junction bases unmatched: 11. The CDR3 spells CASSLRPRRQGLNTEAFF. The CDR3 DNA follows: TGCGCCAGCAGCTTGCGTCCGCGGAGACAGGGGTTGAACACTGAAGCTTTCTTT.

V gene TRBV5-1 combines with J gene TRBJ2-1; 7 bases line up with TRBD2. Germline V gene lookup returns CDR1 SGHRS and CDR2 YFSETQ. The CDR3 consists of 16 residues. V shed 1 base, J shed 2 bases, and the junction held 6 bases outside the gene matches. CDR3 sequence: CASSLSASGTYNEQFF. CDR3 DNA: TGCGCCAGCAGCTTGTCGGCTAGCGGCACCTACAATGAGCAGTTCTTC.

The gene calls are TRBV4-1 and TRBJ2-4; D may be TRBD1 (5 bases). From germline, CDR1 is MGHRA and CDR2 YSYEKL. V was shortened by 1 base and J by 1 base, with 14 bases between the two germline ends. There are 17 residues in the CDR3. This CDR3 reads CASSQGPGLGAKNIQYF. Here the CDR3 DNA reads TGCGCCAGCAGCCAAGGTCCAGGGCTCGGGGCCAAAAACATTCAGTACTTC.

The rearrangement links TRBV2 to TRBJ2-5, with 9 bases aligning to TRBD1. CDR1 is SNHLY and CDR2 is FYNNEI in the germline V gene. With 3 bases clipped from V and 4 bases from J, the junction kept 6 bases outside the gene matches. This CDR3 spans 15 amino acids. Here the CDR3 DNA reads TGTGCCAGCAGTGATCCCGGGACAGGGAGAGAGACCCAGTACTTC. Translation: CASSDPGTGRETQYF.

In this sample, this clone turned up a few times. The chain employs TRBV6-6 and TRBJ1-1; a possible D gene is TRBD1 (6 bases). In germline, CDR1 is MNHNY, CDR2 SVGAGI (reference sequence). This CDR3 is 16 amino acids long. Trimming removed 5 bases from V and 4 bases from J, with 20 bases in between. CDR3 in DNA: TGTGCCAGCAGTGCTACAGGGCTCCGCCAGGGCACTGAAGCTTTCTTT. It encodes CASSATGLRQGTEAFF.

V and J are TRBV5-5 and TRBJ2-5; D might be TRBD1 (8 bases). The CDR3 has 15 residues. Trimming removed 0 bases at V and 4 bases at J, with 13 bases between. Germline-derived CDR1 and CDR2 are SGHKS and YYEKEE (reference sequence). The CDR3, as DNA: TGTGCCAGCAGCTTGGTACAGGGGGGGGGAGAGACCCAGTACTTC. Protein product: CASSLVQGGGETQYF.

The V gene is TRBV28, the J gene TRBJ1-5; D perhaps matches TRBD1 (5 bases). CDR3 length equals 16 residues. Germline assignment: CDR1 MDHEN and CDR2 SYDVKM. Deletions cut 4 bases from V and 0 bases from J, with 13 bases between. The CDR3 nucleotides read TGTGCCAGCAGTTCCTCCTTGACAGTTAGCAATCAGCCCCAGCATTTT. Translating gives CASSSSLTVSNQPQHF.

The chain recombines TRBV7-3 with TRBJ2-1, with TRBD1 identical over 9 bases. Germline CDR1 reads SGHTA; CDR2 reads FQGTGA. J was trimmed by 1 base and V by 4 bases; bases with no gene match: 5. CDR3 length equals 16 residues. This chain's CDR3 is CASSSTGGGSYNEQFF. In nucleotides, the CDR3 is TGTGCCAGCAGCTCCACAGGGGGCGGATCCTACAATGAGCAGTTCTTC. The complete variable domain, with remaining parts taken from reference TRBV7-3 and TRBJ2-1, reads GAGVSQTPSNKVTEKGKYVELRCDPISGHTALYWYRQSLGQGPEFLIYFQGTGAADDSGLPNDRFFAVRPEGSVSTLKIQRTERGDSAVYLCASSSTGGGSYNEQFFGPGTRLTVL.

This sequence joins TRBV7-3 and TRBJ2-6, with 12 nucleotides matching TRBD1. The CDR3 length is 19 residues. V was clipped by 1 base and J by 3 bases; unmatched bases: 7. CDR1 is SGHTA, CDR2 FQGTGA, per germline. CDR3 amino acids: CASSLMSGQGAGGANVLTF. The CDR3 DNA sequence: TGTGCCAGCAGCTTAATGTCGGGACAGGGGGCAGGTGGGGCCAACGTCCTGACTTTC.

This clone showed up just a few times. This sequence joins TRBV11-2 and TRBJ2-1, with a weak D call TRBD2 (6 bases). The CDR3 loop spans 15 amino acids. V lost 7 bases, J lost 8 bases, and 21 bases lay in between. Per the germline V gene, CDR1 is SGHAT and CDR2 is FQNNGV. The CDR3 DNA is TGTGCCAGCACCCAACGAGCGGGCCCCTCCGATGAGCAGTTCTTC. Translating gives CASTQRAGPSDEQFF.

This chain joins TRBV5-1 and TRBJ2-7; 10 bases line up with TRBD2. The CDR3 is 16 residues long. In germline, CDR1 is SGHRS, CDR2 YFSETQ. Trimming took 0 bases from V and 2 from J; bases not matched to a gene: 5. The CDR3 DNA reads TGCGCCAGCAGCTTGGCGTCTAGCGGGGGAACCTACGAGCAGTACTTC. Its translation: CASSLASSGGTYEQYF.

The chain combines TRBV6-4 with TRBJ1-5; 7 bases align to TRBD1. Unmatched junction bases numbered 4, after V lost 0 bases and J lost 5 bases. Germline V gives CDR1 MRHNA, CDR2 SNTAGT. The CDR3 extends over 15 amino acids. CDR3 in amino acids: CASSDSVQGDQPQHF. In DNA form, the CDR3 reads TGTGCCAGCAGTGACTCGGTCCAGGGGGATCAGCCCCAGCATTTT.

The chain carries TRBV28 and TRBJ1-1; 8 positions match TRBD1. The CDR3 spans 14 residues. CDR1 MDHEN and CDR2 SYDVKM come from the germline V gene. The trim removed 6 bases at V and 6 bases at J, leaving 9 bases unmatched. CDR3 loop: CASRPTGGLPEAFF. DNA of the CDR3: TGTGCCAGCAGGCCCACAGGGGGATTGCCTGAAGCTTTCTTT.

The chain couples TRBV5-1 to TRBJ2-3; D is possibly TRBD1 (6 bases). The CDR3 runs to 14 residues. Germline V gene sequence: CDR1 SGHRS, CDR2 YFSETQ. Between the trimmed V and J ends, which lost 4 bases and 3 bases, there was a span of 12 bases. The CDR3 protein is CASSPGQQTDTQYF. The CDR3 DNA is TGCGCCAGCAGCCCCGGACAGCAAACAGATACGCAGTATTTT.

This clone was detected only once. The chain joins TRBV2 to TRBJ2-7, with 9 bases matching TRBD2. This CDR3 contains 12 residues. Germline CDR1 is SNHLY and CDR2 is FYNNEI. V was pared by 6 bases and J by 4 bases, with 1 base of the junction left unmatched. The CDR3 region has the DNA TGTGCCAGCAGCGGACTAGCGTACGAGCAGTACTTC. Residues: CASSGLAYEQYF.

This clone has just one count. The CDR3 spells CATSRDGQRTYEQYF. The CDR3 bases are TGTGCCACCAGCAGAGATGGTCAGCGAACCTACGAGCAGTACTTC. The chain couples TRBV15 to TRBJ2-7; D uncertain. The CDR3 is 15 residues long. With 0 bases removed from V and 2 bases from J, the gap between germline ends came to 11 bases. Germline loops: CDR1 LNHNV, CDR2 YYDKDF (reference sequence).

This sequence joins TRBV5-1 and TRBJ1-2; D gene uncertain. Trimming stripped 0 bases from V and 2 bases from J, with 8 bases between. Germline lookup yields CDR1 SGHRS and CDR2 YFSETQ. The CDR3 is made up of 14 amino acids. The CDR3 DNA is TGCGCCAGCAGCTTGGTTGCGGGGAACTATGGCTACACCTTC. It codes for CASSLVAGNYGYTF.

The chain carries TRBV5-4 and TRBJ2-1; a possible D gene is TRBD1 (6 bases). V gave up 5 bases and J gave up 4 bases, with 16 bases separating them. Per the germline V gene, CDR1 is SGHNT and CDR2 is YYREEE (reference sequence). The CDR3 covers 15 residues. DNA for the CDR3: TGTGCCAGCAGGGGACCGGGACATGAGTACAATGAGCAGTTCTTC. It is translated as CASRGPGHEYNEQFF.